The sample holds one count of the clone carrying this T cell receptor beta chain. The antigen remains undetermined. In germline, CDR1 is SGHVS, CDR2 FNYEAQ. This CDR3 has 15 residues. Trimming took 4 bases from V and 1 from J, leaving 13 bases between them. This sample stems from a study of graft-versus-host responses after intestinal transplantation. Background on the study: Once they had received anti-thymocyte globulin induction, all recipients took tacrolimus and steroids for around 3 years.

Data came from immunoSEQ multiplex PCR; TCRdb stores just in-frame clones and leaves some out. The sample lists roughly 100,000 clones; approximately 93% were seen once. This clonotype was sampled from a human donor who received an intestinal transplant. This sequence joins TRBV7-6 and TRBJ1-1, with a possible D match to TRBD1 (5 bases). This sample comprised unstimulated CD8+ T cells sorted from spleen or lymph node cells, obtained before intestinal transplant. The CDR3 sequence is CASSSPQGSNTEAFF. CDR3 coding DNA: TGTGCCAGCAGCTCCCCCCAGGGCTCGAACACTGAAGCTTTCTTT.